This T cell receptor beta chain derives from a study of blood T cell repertoires in COVID-19. Profiling relied on immunoSEQ multiplex PCR, and the TCRdb table lists in-frame clones only, not all of them. The data hold about 98,000 clones, with 82% observed a single time. The CDR3 extends over 16 amino acids. CDR1 WNHNN and CDR2 SYGVQD come from the germline V gene (reference sequence). V lost 0 bases to trimming and J lost 3 bases; unmatched junction nucleotides: 7. This chain links TRBV10-1 with TRBJ1-1, with 7 bases aligning to TRBD1. Input material: peripheral blood. The receptor was derived from a man of 80 years or more with acute or convalescent COVID-19. CDR3 region: CASSESGRGGDTEAFF. CDR3 DNA sequence: TGCGCCAGCAGTGAGTCGGGGAGAGGGGGCGACACTGAAGCTTTCTTT.